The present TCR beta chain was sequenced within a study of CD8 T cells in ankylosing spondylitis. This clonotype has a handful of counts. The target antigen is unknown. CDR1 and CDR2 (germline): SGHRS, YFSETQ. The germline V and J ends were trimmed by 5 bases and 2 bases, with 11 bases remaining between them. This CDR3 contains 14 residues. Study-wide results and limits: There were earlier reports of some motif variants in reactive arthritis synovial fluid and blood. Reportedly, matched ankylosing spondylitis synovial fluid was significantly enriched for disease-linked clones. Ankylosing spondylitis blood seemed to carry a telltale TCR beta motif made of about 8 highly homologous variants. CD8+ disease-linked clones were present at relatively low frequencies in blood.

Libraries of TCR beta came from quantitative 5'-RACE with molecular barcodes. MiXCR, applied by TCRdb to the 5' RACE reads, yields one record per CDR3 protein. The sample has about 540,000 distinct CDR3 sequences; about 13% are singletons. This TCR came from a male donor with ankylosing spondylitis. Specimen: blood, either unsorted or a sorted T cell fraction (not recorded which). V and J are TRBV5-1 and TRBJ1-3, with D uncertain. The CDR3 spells CASSLQAAGNTIYF. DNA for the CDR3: TGCGCCAGCAGTCTTCAGGCAGCTGGAAACACCATATATTTT.